Sequencing of this T cell receptor (beta chain) was carried out in a study of monozygotic twins with inflammatory bowel disease. CDR3 length equals 13 residues. CDR1 is KGHSH, CDR2 LQKENI, per germline. The study's findings and limits: IBD patients shared fewer clonotypes with other individuals than healthy twins, especially patients with disease activity signs.

With respect to this clonotype: Antigen unknown.

TCRdb re-called the 5' RACE reads; one entry per CDR3 protein, DNA not given. This listing includes 350,000 to 400,000 distinct CDR3 sequences. The TCR originated in a human donor with ulcerative colitis or Crohn's disease, or a healthy co-twin of an affected twin (not recorded which). The sequenced material came from blood. The chain joins TRBV18 to TRBJ1-1. CDR3 residues: CASSPTMNTEAFF.